This T cell receptor (beta chain) was observed in a study of vaccination effects on CD4 cells after COVID-19. Sequenced by immunoSEQ multiplex PCR; TCRdb stores in-frame clones only, minus some. The sample has some 50,000 clones, under 85% seen once. Using viral peptide pools, the ViraFEST assay grew out antigen-specific CD4+ T cells prior to sequencing. Researchers isolated CD4+ T cells once less than 13 days of culture had elapsed. Two doses of BNT162b2 or mRNA-1273 vaccine were administered to participants. General observations from the study: In the late period after vaccination, infection- and vaccine-induced clones contracted markedly.

Worth noting for this clone: No antigen is known for it.

Sequencing was performed on CD4+ T cells from PBMCs cultured with HCoV-OC43 spike peptides, taken after COVID-19 vaccination. As for subset: HCoV-OC43 spike overlapping peptide pool stimulation. The receptor comes from a human donor who received a COVID-19 vaccine.

DNA for the CDR3: TGTGCCAGCAGGGGCAGCAAAAGGGCTGGAAACACCATATATTTT. Its translation: CASRGSKRAGNTIYF. This chain links TRBV6-5 with TRBJ1-3; D gene uncertain. The CDR3 is 15 amino acids. The germline CDR1 and CDR2 sequences are MNHEY and SVGAGI. Trimming cost V 6 bases and J 2 bases, with 14 bases left between them.